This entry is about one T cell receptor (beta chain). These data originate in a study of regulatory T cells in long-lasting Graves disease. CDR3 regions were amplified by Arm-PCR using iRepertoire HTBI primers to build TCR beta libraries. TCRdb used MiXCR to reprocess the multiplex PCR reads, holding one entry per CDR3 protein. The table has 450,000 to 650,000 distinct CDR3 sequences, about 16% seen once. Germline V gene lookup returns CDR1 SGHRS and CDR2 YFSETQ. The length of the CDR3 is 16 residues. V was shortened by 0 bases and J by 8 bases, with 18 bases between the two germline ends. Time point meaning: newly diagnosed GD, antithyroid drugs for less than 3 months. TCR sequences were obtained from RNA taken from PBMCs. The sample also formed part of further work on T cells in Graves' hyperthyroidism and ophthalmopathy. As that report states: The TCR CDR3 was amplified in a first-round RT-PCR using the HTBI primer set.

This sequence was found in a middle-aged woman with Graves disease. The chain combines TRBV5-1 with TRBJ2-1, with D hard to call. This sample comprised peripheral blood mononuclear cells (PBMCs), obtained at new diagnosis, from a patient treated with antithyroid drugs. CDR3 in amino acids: CASSLGSGRVKYEQFF. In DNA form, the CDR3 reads TGCGCCAGCAGCTTGGGGTCCGGACGGGTTAAGTATGAGCAGTTCTTC.